Below, 2 T cell receptor beta chains from the same sample are listed, as sequenced in a study of shared clonotypes between healthy human individuals. Profiling relied on immunoSEQ multiplex PCR, and the TCRdb table lists in-frame clones only, not all of them. Of under 1,100,000 clones listed, 70% to 80% are singletons. Input material: memory CD4+ T cells sorted from blood. Noted subset: CD45RA-negative fraction. The source of these receptors is a man aged 18 to 35 in good health.

The rearrangement joins TRBV25-1 to TRBJ2-5; D is uncertain. CDR1 is MGHDK and CDR2 is SYGVNS in the germline V gene. The CDR3 totals 14 residues. V was clipped by 4 bases and J by 2 bases, with 11 bases between them. The CDR3 region has the DNA TGTGCCAGCAGTGCCCGGACCGAACAAGAGACCCAGTACTTC. This encodes CASSARTEQETQYF.

The chain employs TRBV9 and TRBJ1-3; D is ambiguous. V was pared by 4 bases and J by 3 bases, with 11 bases between. This CDR3 has 14 residues. CDR1 is SGDLS, CDR2 YYNGEE, per germline. Written as DNA, the CDR3 is TGTGCCAGCAGCCCCTCCGGTGGTGGAAACACCATATATTTT. Translated, it gives CASSPSGGGNTIYF.